Presented here are 25 T cell receptor beta chains from one specimen sequenced in a study of control samples from healthy donors and cancer patients. The table came from immunoSEQ multiplex PCR; TCRdb's copy has only in-frame clones and leaves some out. The data show roughly 100,000 clones, 83% seen once. The sample comprised blood. Receptor source: a woman aged 45-60 years in good health.

This chain connects TRBV5-6 to TRBJ2-5; D gene ambiguous. Germline V gene lookup returns CDR1 SGHDT and CDR2 YYEEEE. Trimming pared 2 bases from V and 0 bases from J, leaving 8 bases between. The CDR3 runs to 14 residues. CDR3 region: CASSFLSYQETQYF. The CDR3 DNA is TGTGCCAGCAGCTTTCTCTCGTACCAAGAGACCCAGTACTTC.

The V and J genes are TRBV30 and TRBJ1-1; no reliable D call. There are 15 residues in the CDR3. CDR1 GTSNPN and CDR2 SVGIG come from the germline V gene (reference sequence). The ends were cut back, 3 bases at V and 0 bases at J, with 14 bases in the middle. This chain's CDR3 is CAWSTIGRMNTEAFF. CDR3 coding DNA: TGTGCCTGGAGCACTATTGGACGGATGAACACTGAAGCTTTCTTT.

The rearrangement links TRBV19 to TRBJ2-3, with D possibly matching TRBD2 (6 bases). This CDR3 contains 16 residues. Germline CDR1 LNHDA, CDR2 SQIVND (reference sequence). Deletions cut 6 bases from V and 0 bases from J, with 16 bases between. CDR3 region: CASRQGRLASTDTQYF. CDR3 DNA: TGTGCCAGTAGACAAGGAAGGCTAGCGAGCACAGATACGCAGTATTTT.

The chain is built from TRBV9 and TRBJ2-1; D perhaps matches TRBD2 (6 bases). CDR3 size: 13 residues. V was pared by 3 bases and J by 8 bases, with 12 bases between. Germline V CDR1 and CDR2: SGDLS, YYNGEE. CDR3 amino acids: CASSAGTEDEQFF. The DNA for the CDR3 is TGTGCCAGCAGCGCCGGGACTGAAGATGAGCAGTTCTTC.

The chain is built from TRBV29-1 and TRBJ2-3, with TRBD2 matching over 9 bases. Germline assignment: CDR1 SQVTM and CDR2 ANQGSEA. V gave up 6 bases and J gave up 4 bases; unmatched junction bases: 11. The CDR3 has 15 residues. The CDR3 is CSVDKRAGGPDTQYF. CDR3 DNA: TGCAGCGTCGATAAGAGGGCGGGGGGGCCAGATACGCAGTATTTT.

By sample share, this clone is medium-sized (0.01 to 0.1%). This rearrangement joins TRBV29-1 to TRBJ1-2; D perhaps matches TRBD1 (5 bases). CDR3 length equals 15 residues. Germline V gene sequence: CDR1 SQVTM, CDR2 ANQGSEA. The V end was cut by 5 bases, the J end by 2 bases, with 18 bases between. The CDR3 sequence: CSVRPGPNINYGYTF. CDR3 sequence (DNA): TGCAGCGTTCGACCGGGACCTAATATAAACTATGGCTACACCTTC.

The chain recombines TRBV27 with TRBJ2-1; D may match TRBD1 or TRBD2 (5 bases each). This CDR3 spans 13 amino acids. V lost 3 bases and J 6 bases, leaving 9 bases between the germline ends. Germline CDR1 reads MNHEY; CDR2 reads SMNVEV (reference sequence). The CDR3 loop reads CASSLGTANEQFF. In nucleotides, the CDR3 is TGTGCCAGCAGTTTGGGGACCGCCAATGAGCAGTTCTTC.

The chain couples TRBV29-1 to TRBJ1-1; the D gene is possibly TRBD1 (5 bases). V was cut by 4 bases and J by 1 base, with 10 bases left in between. Per germline, CDR1 SQVTM and CDR2 ANQGSEA. The CDR3 covers 13 residues. The CDR3 region is CSVVGVENTEAFF. The CDR3 DNA is TGCAGCGTTGTGGGGGTTGAGAACACTGAAGCTTTCTTT.

This chain connects TRBV29-1 to TRBJ1-2; 7 nucleotides match TRBD1. This CDR3 comprises 11 residues. J was trimmed by 8 bases and V by 6 bases; bases with no gene match: 6. Germline loops: CDR1 SQVTM, CDR2 ANQGSEA. The CDR3 DNA reads as TGCAGCGTCGAGGAGGGGGCGGGCTACACCTTC. It translates to CSVEEGAGYTF.

This chain uses TRBV6-2 or TRBV6-3 with TRBJ2-3; 9 bases are shared with TRBD1. The trim removed 6 bases at V and 1 base at J, leaving 5 bases unmatched. CDR1 is MNHEY and CDR2 is SVGEGT in the germline V gene. The CDR3 is made up of 15 amino acids. The chain's CDR3 is CASSSNRGRTDTQYF. The CDR3 DNA is TGTGCCAGCAGCTCGAACAGGGGGCGCACAGATACGCAGTATTTT.

Note on this clone: The same CDR3 also results from other DNA sequences found in this sample. The gene calls are TRBV19 and TRBJ1-5; D gene unclear. V shed 3 bases and J shed 3 bases, with 3 bases lying between them. CDR3 length equals 12 residues. Germline assignment: CDR1 LNHDA and CDR2 SQIVND (reference sequence). The CDR3 DNA sequence: TGTGCCAGTAGTATCGTCAATCAGCCCCAGCATTTT. Protein sequence: CASSIVNQPQHF.

The chain is built from TRBV7-9 and TRBJ2-3; D may be TRBD1 (6 bases). V shed 8 bases and J shed 3 bases, with 12 bases lying between them. Germline lookup yields CDR1 SEHNR and CDR2 FQNEAQ (reference sequence). This CDR3 is 13 amino acids long. In DNA form, the CDR3 reads TGTGCCAGCTCACAGGGTGGAACAGATACGCAGTATTTT. This translates into CASSQGGTDTQYF.

The rearrangement uses TRBV2 and TRBJ2-7; D uncertain. V shed 4 bases and J shed 2 bases, with 15 bases lying between them. Germline values: CDR1 SNHLY, CDR2 FYNNEI. The CDR3 contains 15 residues. CDR3 DNA sequence: TGTGCCAGCAGTGGTGTGCCACTGATTACCTACGAGCAGTACTTC. It translates to CASSGVPLITYEQYF.

This clone has ten or more counts. V is TRBV6-5 and J is TRBJ2-1; D might be TRBD2 (6 bases). The CDR3 sequence is 15 residues long. The V end lost 10 bases, the J end lost 9 bases, and 25 bases lay between the germline ends. Germline V gene lookup returns CDR1 MNHEY and CDR2 SVGAGI. The CDR3 sequence: CATRLGGSGSSEQFF. CDR3 in DNA: TGTGCCACTAGATTGGGGGGAAGCGGTAGTAGTGAGCAGTTCTTC.

V is TRBV6-5 and J is TRBJ2-3; tentatively, D is TRBD2 (5 bases). The CDR3 is 13 amino acids. Germline assignment: CDR1 MNHEY and CDR2 SVGAGI. The V and J ends lost 6 bases and 3 bases respectively, with 10 bases between them. The CDR3 DNA reads as TGTGCCAGCAGCGCCGGGATTACAGATACGCAGTATTTT. Residues: CASSAGITDTQYF.

This clone was observed a few times. This chain connects TRBV7-2 to TRBJ1-1; tentatively, D is TRBD1 (6 bases). In germline, CDR1 is SGHTA, CDR2 FQGNSA. V lost 5 bases to trimming and J lost 5 bases, with 18 bases between them. The CDR3 has 15 residues. The CDR3 region has the DNA TGTGCCAGCAGCCAAAGGGGGGGGCGGTTTACTGAAGCTTTCTTT. Translation: CASSQRGGRFTEAFF.

V usage is TRBV18 and J usage is TRBJ2-1, with 10 positions matching TRBD1. V was pared by 6 bases and J by 8 bases, with 10 bases of the junction left unmatched. This CDR3 spans 15 amino acids. Germline CDR1 reads KGHSH; CDR2 reads LQKENI. CDR3 in amino acids: CASSQDRGRTYEQFF. As DNA, the CDR3 is TGTGCCAGCTCCCAGGACAGGGGGAGAACGTATGAGCAGTTCTTC.

The CDR3 DNA reads TGTGCCAGCAGTTACGGGACAGTGAACACTGAAGCTTTCTTT. This translates into CASSYGTVNTEAFF. The chain links TRBV6-5 to TRBJ1-1; 7 nucleotides match TRBD1. The CDR3 is 14 amino acids. Germline assignment: CDR1 MNHEY and CDR2 SVGAGI. Unmatched junction bases numbered 0, after V lost 2 bases and J lost 0 bases.

In this sample, this clone turned up once. A much more abundant neighbour one base away suggests this may be a read error. The same CDR3 is also encoded by other DNA sequences in this sample. The chain couples TRBV7-2 to TRBJ1-3; tentatively, D is TRBD1 (6 bases). Trimming stripped 5 bases from V and 0 bases from J, with 8 bases between. Germline V gene data show CDR1 as SGHTA and CDR2 as FQGNSA. The CDR3 extends over 14 amino acids. CDR3: CASSRDNSGNTIYF. The CDR3 region has the DNA TGTGCCAGCAGCAGGGACAACTCTGGAAACACCATATATTTT.

This clone was detected only a few times. This chain connects TRBV5-6 to TRBJ2-2; 11 nucleotides line up with TRBD2. The V segment lost 5 bases and the J segment 4 bases; nucleotides outside the gene matches: 7. Germline CDR1 SGHDT, CDR2 YYEEEE. CDR3 length equals 16 residues. The chain's CDR3 is CASSLLAGGLTGELFF. In DNA, the CDR3 is TGTGCCAGCAGTCTCTTAGCGGGGGGGCTCACCGGGGAGCTGTTTTTT.

This clone was seen only a few times. The chain combines TRBV19 with TRBJ2-7, with D possibly being TRBD1 (6 bases). CDR3 length: 15 residues. CDR1 is LNHDA, CDR2 SQIVND, per germline (reference sequence). Trimming left V 5 bases short and J 2 bases short, with 16 bases between. The CDR3 reads CASSAQAGAPYEQYF. CDR3 coding DNA: TGTGCCAGTAGTGCCCAGGCAGGGGCTCCCTACGAGCAGTACTTC.

The genes are TRBV2 and TRBJ1-4; D ambiguous. Germline values: CDR1 SNHLY, CDR2 FYNNEI. The CDR3 extends over 15 amino acids. Trimming took off 6 bases at V and 5 bases at J, with 16 bases between the two ends. The CDR3 nucleotides are TGTGCCAGCAGCCCCGGCGGACCAAGAAATGAAAAACTGTTTTTT. Its protein product is CASSPGGPRNEKLFF.

The chain employs TRBV30 and TRBJ2-1; TRBD2 matches 7 bases. The CDR3 length is 13 residues. CDR1 GTSNPN and CDR2 SVGIG come from the germline V gene (reference sequence). V shed 3 bases and J 9 bases; nucleotides not matched to a gene: 8. The CDR3 nucleotides read TGTGCCTGGAGGGGGGTTTGGGGGGGTGAGCAGTTCTTC. It codes for CAWRGVWGGEQFF.

The chain combines TRBV11-3 with TRBJ1-3; no firm D call. The CDR3 covers 14 residues. With 3 bases removed from V and 8 bases from J, the gap between germline ends came to 14 bases. Looked up from germline, CDR1 is SGHNT and CDR2 is YENEEA. This CDR3 is CASSFFTSEDTIYF. The CDR3 DNA reads TGTGCCAGCAGCTTTTTTACATCGGAGGACACCATATATTTT.

The chain carries TRBV9 and TRBJ2-5; no firm D call. The length of the CDR3 is 11 residues. With 2 bases removed from V and 3 bases from J, the gap between germline ends came to 2 bases. Germline V lookup: CDR1 SGDLS, CDR2 YYNGEE. CDR3 sequence (DNA): TGTGCCAGCAGCGTTGAAGAGACCCAGTACTTC. It codes for CASSVEETQYF.